This T cell receptor (beta chain) was captured by sequencing in a study of blood T cell repertoires in COVID-19. TCRdb's table, derived via immunoSEQ multiplex PCR, lists solely in-frame clones and lacks some. This sample carries 300,000 to 400,000 clones, roughly 85% of them seen once, and the ten largest clones take just over 7%. This TCR was sampled from a human donor in a cohort sampled during active COVID-19. The specimen was peripheral blood.

CDR3 region: CASQGIKYTF. The CDR3 DNA is TGTGCCAGCCAGGGGATTAAATACACCTTC. The chain recombines TRBV12-3 or TRBV12-4 with TRBJ1-2; D is possibly TRBD1 (6 bases). V dropped 8 bases and J dropped 11 bases, with 12 bases sitting between them. This CDR3 comprises 10 residues.